This T cell receptor (beta chain) was captured by sequencing in a study of immune heterogeneity within non-small cell lung tumors. Background on the study: Histology included several squamous cell carcinomas, about 11 non-squamous carcinomas and 1 unspecified tumor. Study results and caveats: Tumor sites in a patient shared identical dominant CDR3 beta clonotypes and also carried site-unique high-frequency clones. The study found high-frequency T-cell receptor beta clonotypes largely distinct between individual patients.

This clonotype came up a few times. Its target is not known. As template, the study used bulk tumor genomic DNA at 550 to 700 ng per sample. During surgery, several far-apart biopsies were obtained from every primary tumor. Curative surgery was performed on patients who had untreated, newly diagnosed non-small cell lung cancer. All donors had received a new diagnosis of non-small cell lung cancer and were undergoing surgery with curative intent. In a multiplex PCR, 32 V and 13 J primers amplified TCR beta CDR3. In TCRdb, the multiplex PCR reads were re-called with MiXCR into one record per CDR3 protein. The table has around 11,000 distinct CDR3 sequences, around 30% seen once. The germline CDR1 and CDR2 sequences are SGHRS and YFSETQ. The V and J ends lost 4 bases and 8 bases respectively, with 18 bases between them. This CDR3 comprises 15 residues.

The V and J genes are TRBV5-1 and TRBJ1-4, with D unresolved. Sequencing was performed on lung tumor tissue. The source is a woman aged 50 to 60 with non-small cell lung cancer. Here the CDR3 reads CASSPLQRMNEKLFF. The CDR3 coding sequence is TGCGCCAGCAGCCCTTTACAGAGAATGAACGAAAAACTGTTTTTT. The variable domain in full, completed from reference TRBV5-1 and TRBJ1-4, reads KAGVTQTPRYLIKTRGQQVTLSCSPISGHRSVSWYQQTPGQGLQFLFEYFSETQRNKGNFPGRFSGRQFSNSRSEMNVSTLELGDSALYLCASSPLQRMNEKLFFGSGTQLSVL.